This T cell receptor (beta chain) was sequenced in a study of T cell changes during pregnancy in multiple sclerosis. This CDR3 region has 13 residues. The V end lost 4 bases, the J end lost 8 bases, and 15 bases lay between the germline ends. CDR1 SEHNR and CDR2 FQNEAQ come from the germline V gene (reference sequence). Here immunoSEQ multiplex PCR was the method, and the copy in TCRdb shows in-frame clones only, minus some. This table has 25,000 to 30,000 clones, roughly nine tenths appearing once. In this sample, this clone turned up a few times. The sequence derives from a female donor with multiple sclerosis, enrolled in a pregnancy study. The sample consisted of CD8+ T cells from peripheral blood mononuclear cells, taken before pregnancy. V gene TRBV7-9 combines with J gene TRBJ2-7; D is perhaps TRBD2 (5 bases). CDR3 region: CASSSRRTDQQYF. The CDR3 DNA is TGTGCCAGCAGCTCTAGGAGGACGGATCAGCAGTACTTC.